Sequencing of this T cell receptor beta chain was carried out in a study of blood T cell repertoires in COVID-19. Study as a whole: From the United States, Italy and Spain came samples of acute and convalescent COVID-19. Sources were T cells, B-cell-depleted T cells, or PBMCs; the material itself was cDNA or gDNA.

Participants were aged 18 to 89 years from around 26 US areas. Symptom resolution, clearance, or two negative PCRs marked donors in Cohort 3 as recovered. Looked up from germline, CDR1 is SGHDT and CDR2 is YYEEEE. This CDR3 is 14 amino acids long. V was pared by 4 bases and J by 2 bases, with 13 bases between. The method was immunoSEQ multiplex PCR; TCRdb's version includes in-frame clones alone and lacks a portion of them. The sample has about 180,000 clones; about 83% are singletons. This receptor was obtained from a woman between 25 and 40 years old who had recovered from COVID-19. The chain is built from TRBV5-6 and TRBJ2-7; perhaps TRBD2 as D (6 bases). The specimen was PBMCs or T cells enriched from blood (not recorded which). CDR3 sequence (DNA): TGTGCCAGCAGCCCCGGGACTCCCGCCTACGAGCAGTACTTC. This gives the protein CASSPGTPAYEQYF.